This T cell receptor beta chain emerged from a study of T cell responses to AZD1222 COVID-19 vaccine (dated by TCRdb to about 2021). As for the study more broadly: A total of 240 or so trial participants underwent TCR sequencing, of whom 200 to 220 had received two doses of AZD1222 and around 25 had received two doses of the MenACWY control vaccine. Trial participants were enrolled into age subgroups of 18-55, 56-69 and 70-plus years, which contained 148, 28 and 57 TCR-sequenced participants, respectively. Points the paper makes about the study in general: Spike-specific TCR breadth and depth rose significantly after two AZD1222 doses compared with day 0 and with MenACWY recipients. The 56-69-year group was small, and its depth increase did not reach significance, likely because of low power. Vaccine-associated CD4 TCRs spanned the whole spike protein, with dominant responses in regions 160-218 and 743-854. Because no samples from the day 14 peak response were available, repertoires could be characterized only after the peak T cell response. Conclusions about previously exposed vaccinees were limited because only a handful of AZD1222 recipients were SARS-CoV-2 seropositive at baseline. Participants were mostly white British, with more females than males. The authors suggested clonal diversity may have been underestimated. Reportedly, close to half of the unique spike-specific TCRs recognized epitopes lying outside the regions that are mutated in the B.1.351 and B.1.1.7 variants.

This clone was found once. The specificity of this receptor is unknown. No clone much larger than this one lies a single base away; base qualities are absent. V is pared back by 1 base and J by 4 bases, with 17 bases lying between the germline termini. CDR1 and CDR2 were assigned from the germline V gene as MDHEN and SYDVKM. Including cysteine and phenylalanine, the CDR3 has 17 amino acids. Here the CDR3 DNA is all that survives: 51 bases in frame from base 1. The CDR3 regions of human TCRbeta chains were analyzed by immunosequencing. From the authors' description of their analysis: TCRs in the repertoires were compared against a reference library of SARS-CoV-2-specific TCRs that had been generated with the MIRA antigen-specificity platform. Breadth meant the fraction of unique TCRs that were SARS-CoV-2-associated, whereas depth meant the fraction of total T cells that were SARS-CoV-2-associated. Using the MIRA data, each spike-specific TCR was assigned both to the spike region to which the TCR was reactive and to a CD4 or CD8 class. Log10-transformed breadth and depth values were compared by one-way ANOVA with Sidak's multiple comparisons tests. As stored in TCRdb, this immuneACCESS dataset retains in-frame rearrangements with V and J assigned. A fraction of the clones does not appear; measured against another copy, unresolved V genes explain less than half of the discrepancy, and the remainder lacks a known reason. That table supplies the V and J calls and clone size; D and trimming were determined from the DNA. The sample table contains about 77,000 clones; only one count was recorded for around 90% of them. More than 4.5% of the sample goes to the ten largest clones.

The time point label here, explained by the study, means: about 28 days (+/-7) after the second vaccine dose. Because spike-specific TCR depth and breadth did not differ between the two schedules, AZD1222 recipients who got a second dose at roughly 4 weeks were pooled with those who got a second dose at roughly 12 weeks. Samples from vaccinated people were obtained from the UK trials COV001 and COV002, which included a single-blind randomized controlled phase 2/3 trial of AZD1222 (ChAdOx1 nCoV-19) in healthy adults. Trial participant PBMC samples were collected at day 0 and day 28 after the second dose for TCRbeta chain sequencing.

The specimen comprised peripheral blood, sampled 28 days after the second AZD1222 dose. This TCR was sampled from an adult who received the AZD1222 COVID-19 vaccine. The chain uses TRBV28 and TRBJ1-5; 6 matching bases give a weak D call of TRBD1. The CDR3 region reads CASSLYLHRDTNQPQHF. The nucleotide sequence is given as TGTGCCAGCAGTTTATACCTGCACCGGGACACTAATCAGCCCCAGCATTTT.